The entry below gives a single T cell receptor (beta chain) sequence along with its context. Only a few counts were recorded for this clonotype. Its antigen target is currently unknown. No clone much larger than this one lies a single base away; base qualities are absent. The data derive from a study of T cell repertoires in cytomegalovirus infection (dated by TCRdb to between 2018 and 2021). Background on the whole study: The peptide stimulations were aimed at well-studied HLA-B-restricted epitopes as well as recently identified HLA-C-restricted CMV epitopes, whose presentation resists viral immunomodulation. Donor HLA type was relevant to the analysis, as public TCR beta signatures indicated carriage of CMV infection together with the matching HLA type.

General findings and caveats noted by the study authors: The ex vivo response was dominated by HLA-C-restricted CMV-specific TCR beta clonotypes, which also provided the single most frequent clonotype in two of eight donors. In both this cohort and an independent roughly 350-donor cohort, the cumulative frequency of public TCR beta family members distinguished carriers of CMV infection plus the relevant HLA type.

Sequenced using an Illumina HiSeq 1500. TCRdb redid the processing of the public reads, applying fastp at Q25 and MiXCR, and retained in-frame beta chains. When rows share a CDR3 protein, they turn into one entry using the most common DNA and genes. In all, the sample holds hundreds of thousands of distinct CDR3 sequences, and 25% to 30% of those were seen once. The ten most abundant clones make up 20% of the sample. Interpreted using the paper, the treatment or condition label stands for: in vitro stimulation with specific CMV peptide epitopes to enrich CMV-specific T cells. The germline V and J ends show losses of 6 bases and 9 bases respectively, and no gene match explains 7 bases of the junction. Spanning cysteine to phenylalanine, the CDR3 consists of 15 amino acids. Kept here is only the CDR3 DNA, which spans 45 bases and is read in frame from base 1.

The sequencing used cultured PBMCs, collected from culture after CMV antigen stimulation. This clonotype originated in a human donor in good health (CMV status not recorded). Some clones in this sample may be carry-over from other donors' samples. Here the chain combines TRBV12-3 or TRBV12-4 and TRBJ1-6; TRBD1 fits 11 bases in the junction. Here is the DNA: TGTGCCAGCAGCATCGGGACAGGGGGAATTTCACCCCTCCACTTT. Its coded protein is CASSIGTGGISPLHF.